The present entry profiles one T cell receptor beta chain with its context. Its binding antigen is unknown. The read gets to within 3 residues of the CDR3 end, and the germline J gene fills in the rest. CDR1 GTSNPN and CDR2 SVGIG are derived from the germline V gene (reference sequence). Spanning cysteine to phenylalanine, the CDR3 consists of 16 amino acids. Sequencing covers 39 bases of the CDR3, shown here with the frame starting at base 1. TCR beta CDR3 regions were amplified by multiplex PCR using the immunoSEQ assay from an average of approximately 1,200 ng genomic DNA per sample. Primer bias was corrected in the assay by using a complete synthetic TCR repertoire to establish an amplification baseline. Amplicons were sequenced on the Illumina platform. The paper's processing steps were these. Sequence errors were corrected by clustering with frequency ratios and a modified nearest-neighbor algorithm, and the sequences were then analyzed in the immunoSEQ Analyzer using IMGT gene definitions. At each rarefaction depth, TCR richness and evenness were averaged across 20 rarefaction repeats, and samples with fewer sequences than that depth were excluded. Relative abundances of V, D and J genes were compared between groups using Wilcoxon rank sum tests, with FDR correction applied. An intraclass correlation of around 96% for TCR richness and an average of around 76% across approximately 63 gene segments were obtained from the blinded duplicates. TCRdb mirrors the immuneACCESS table, restricted to in-frame sequences. Some clones are absent from its copies; in checked studies, under half trace to an unresolved V gene, and the reason for the others is unknown. The V and J calls and the clone size are those of that table, but D and trimming were determined from the DNA. In this sample's table one finds about 46,000 clones. The ten largest clonotypes hold about 40% of the sample.

The record originates from a study of T cells in women clearing cervical HPV infection (dated by TCRdb to 2016 to 2019). Regarding the complete study: Cases were about two dozen women with histologically confirmed HPV16-related CIN3 or worse, including a couple of invasive cancers. The controls were 25 or so women whose single incident HPV16 infection cleared within 12 months with no development of precancer or cancer. Blood from cases was collected at the visit at which the lesion was first identified, whereas blood from controls was collected once infection was no longer detected. For cases, a median interval of about 140 days, with an interquartile range of 90 to 200 days, was observed between lesion detection and blood sampling. Because only a few women had HLA typing data, the possibility that HLA type acted as a confounder could not be ruled out. This exploratory proof-of-principle case-control study, nested within the Guanacaste HPV Natural History Study in Costa Rica, compared TCR repertoires among women with different cervical HPV16 outcomes. Cases and controls were matched on age within five years and on year of sample collection. Cases had a median age of approximately 32 years compared with under 40 for controls, and baseline characteristics showed no significant differences between the groups. In the parent cohort, some 9,900 women aged 18 or older were enrolled in Guanacaste, Costa Rica, during about 1992 to 1994 and then followed for approximately seven years. Five blinded duplicates per group were added as quality controls, giving around 60 samples: approximately 50 participants and approximately ten replicates. General study outcomes and caveats: Significantly higher TCR repertoire richness was observed in CIN3+ cases than in controls across sequencing depths, whereas no difference in evenness was found. Whether associations preceded infection or resulted from infection could not be shown with the cross-sectional design, and effector/memory subsets and HPV-specific T cells were not isolated. By combining richness with V gene abundances, random forest classifiers separated cases from controls with an estimated AUC of under 0.85. Lower TRBV6-7 relative abundance was observed in cases than in controls (around 0.1% versus 0.15%; Bonferroni P = 0.0008). Because T-cell numbers per sample were unknown, differences in richness could reflect varying T-cell content rather than repertoire biology.

Every participant had a single incident cervical HPV16 infection, and prevalent HPV16 infections were excluded. Cervical HPV DNA was detected with MY09/MY11 PCR, and genotyping was done by dot-blot hybridization. Roughly 15 mL of heparinized blood was centrifuged, after which the buffy coat was aliquoted, frozen at -30 degrees C, and then stored at -80 degrees C. Genomic DNA was extracted from buffy coat specimens using QIAGEN kits. The material sequenced was blood buffy coat. This sequence originates from a woman aged 18 to 75 with a cervical HPV16 infection that either progressed to CIN3+ or cleared (not recorded which). Recombination connected TRBV30 to TRBJ2-3; TRBD2 agrees with 14 junctional bases. The DNA read from the CDR3 is TGTGCCCGGGCGGTGGGACTAGCGGGGGACCAAGAGACG. This is translated as CARAVGLAGDQET. The CDR3 reads in full as CARAVGLAGDQETQYF.